This T cell receptor beta chain stems from a study of shared clonotypes between healthy human individuals. In regard to this clone: Its antigen is as yet unknown.

Measured with immunoSEQ multiplex PCR; TCRdb has only the in-frame clones, and not every one. The sample carries about 480,000 clones, 75% to 80% recorded once. Findings and caveats of the study: What limited the represented genetic and exposure-history diversity was the small number of donors.

This receptor was obtained from a woman aged 40-49 years in good health. Some clones in this sample may be carry-over from other donors' samples. The specimen was PBMCs.

The CDR3 loop is CASRDRPTEAFF. The CDR3, as DNA: TGTGCCAGCAGGGACAGGCCCACTGAAGCTTTCTTT. The V gene is TRBV6-1, the J gene TRBJ1-1; the match to TRBD1 covers 7 bases. Germline V gene sequence: CDR1 MNHNS, CDR2 SASEGT. Trimming took 6 bases from V and 4 from J; bases not matched to a gene: 2. This CDR3 is 12 amino acids long.